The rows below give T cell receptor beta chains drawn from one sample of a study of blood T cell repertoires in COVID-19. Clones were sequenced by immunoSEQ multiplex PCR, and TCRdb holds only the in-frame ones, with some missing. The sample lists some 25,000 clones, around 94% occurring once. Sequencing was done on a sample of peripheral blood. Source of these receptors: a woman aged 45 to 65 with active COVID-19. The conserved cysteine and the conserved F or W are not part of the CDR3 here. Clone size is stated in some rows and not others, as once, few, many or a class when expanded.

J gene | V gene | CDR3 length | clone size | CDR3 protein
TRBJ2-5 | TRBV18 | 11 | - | ASLGGVQETQY
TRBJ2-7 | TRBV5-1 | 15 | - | ASSLGSGTVSSYEQY
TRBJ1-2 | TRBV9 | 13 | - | ASSAARGEGYGYT
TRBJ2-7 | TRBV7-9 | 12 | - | ASSLTTGQVEEY
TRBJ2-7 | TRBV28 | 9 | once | ASSLRYEQY
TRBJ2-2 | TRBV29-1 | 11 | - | SVESQGGGELF
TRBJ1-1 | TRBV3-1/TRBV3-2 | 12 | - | ASSPTIGVTEAF
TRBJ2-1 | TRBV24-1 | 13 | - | ATSENRFGYNEQF
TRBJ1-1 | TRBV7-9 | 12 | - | ASSLARGITEAF
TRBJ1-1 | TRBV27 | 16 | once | ASSPTPGTGVVNTEAF
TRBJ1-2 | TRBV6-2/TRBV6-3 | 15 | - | ASSYRGGESGIYGYT
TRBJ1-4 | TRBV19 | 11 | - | ATRTGAGGKLF
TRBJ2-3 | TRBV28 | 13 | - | ASSNSGSTSDTQY
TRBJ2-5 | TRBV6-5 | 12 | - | ASSYRTDQETQY
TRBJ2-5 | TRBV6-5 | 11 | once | ASSYSPQETQY
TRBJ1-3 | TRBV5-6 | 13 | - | ASSPSDRSGNTIY
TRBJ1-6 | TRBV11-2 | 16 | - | ASSPRPGGSSYNSPLH
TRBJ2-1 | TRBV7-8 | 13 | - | ASSYSGGGYNEQF
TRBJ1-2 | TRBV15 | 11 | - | ATSRVYVDGYT
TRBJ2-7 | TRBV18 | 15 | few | ASSPPATGQGANEQY
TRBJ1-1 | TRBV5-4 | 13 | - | ASSSPGGGHTEAF
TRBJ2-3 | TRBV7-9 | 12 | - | ASSPHDSTDTQY
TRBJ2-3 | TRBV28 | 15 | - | ASSLSPGTQPTDTQY
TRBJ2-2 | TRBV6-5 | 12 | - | ASSPTPNTGELF
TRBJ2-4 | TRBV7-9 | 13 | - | ASSPSGGVKDIQY
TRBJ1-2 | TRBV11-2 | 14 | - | ASSRTTGRGSYGYT
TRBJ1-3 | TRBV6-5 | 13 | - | ASRTGQLSGNTIY
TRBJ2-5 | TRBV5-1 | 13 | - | ASSFSTATRETQY
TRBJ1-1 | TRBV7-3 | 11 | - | ASSLTRVTEAF
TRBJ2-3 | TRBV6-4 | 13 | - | ASSVEAGGTDTQY
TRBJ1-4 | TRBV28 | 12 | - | ASSFPGESEKLF
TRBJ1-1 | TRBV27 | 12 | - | ASSFLAPNTEAF
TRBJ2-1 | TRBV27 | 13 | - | ASSSWRGAYNEQF
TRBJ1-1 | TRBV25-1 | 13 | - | ASGYPGQGNTEAF
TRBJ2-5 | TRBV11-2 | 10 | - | ASSLDPETQY